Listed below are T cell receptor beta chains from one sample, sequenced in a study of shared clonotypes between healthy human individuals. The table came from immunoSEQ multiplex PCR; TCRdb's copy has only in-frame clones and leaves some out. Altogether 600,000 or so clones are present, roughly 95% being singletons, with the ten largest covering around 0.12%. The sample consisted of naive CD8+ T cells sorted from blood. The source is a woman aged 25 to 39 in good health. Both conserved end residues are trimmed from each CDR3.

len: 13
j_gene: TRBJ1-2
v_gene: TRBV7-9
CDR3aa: ASSSILLNHEGYT

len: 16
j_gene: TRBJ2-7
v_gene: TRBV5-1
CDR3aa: ASSLRGTGKRKSYEQY

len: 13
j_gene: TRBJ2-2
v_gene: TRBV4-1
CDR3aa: ASSQGLGGTGELF

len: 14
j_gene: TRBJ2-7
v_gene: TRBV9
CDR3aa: ASSAGLPSSSYEQY

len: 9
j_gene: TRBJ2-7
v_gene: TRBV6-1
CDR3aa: ASGQGDEQY

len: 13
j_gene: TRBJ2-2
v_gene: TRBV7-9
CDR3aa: ASSFAGTNTGELF

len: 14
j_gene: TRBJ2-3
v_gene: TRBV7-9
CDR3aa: ASSLAWTSVTDTQY

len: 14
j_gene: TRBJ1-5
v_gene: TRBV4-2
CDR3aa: ASSQDDGEGNQPQH

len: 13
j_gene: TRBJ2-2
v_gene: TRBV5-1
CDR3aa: ASSLRGADTGELF

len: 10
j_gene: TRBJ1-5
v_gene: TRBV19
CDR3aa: ASQLSNQPQH

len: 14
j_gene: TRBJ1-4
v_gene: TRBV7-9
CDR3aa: ASSLAPEATNEKLF

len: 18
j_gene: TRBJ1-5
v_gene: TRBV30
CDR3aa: AWIQPRRSGPPERNQPQH

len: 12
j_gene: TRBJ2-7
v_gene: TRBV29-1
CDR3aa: SVEDLRSGYEQY

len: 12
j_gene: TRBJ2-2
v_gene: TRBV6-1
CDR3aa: ASGDRVFTGELF

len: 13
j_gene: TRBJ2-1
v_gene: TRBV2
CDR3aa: ASSEAQLARNEQF

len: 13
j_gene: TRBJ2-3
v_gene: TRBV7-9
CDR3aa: ASSLAESSGGRQY